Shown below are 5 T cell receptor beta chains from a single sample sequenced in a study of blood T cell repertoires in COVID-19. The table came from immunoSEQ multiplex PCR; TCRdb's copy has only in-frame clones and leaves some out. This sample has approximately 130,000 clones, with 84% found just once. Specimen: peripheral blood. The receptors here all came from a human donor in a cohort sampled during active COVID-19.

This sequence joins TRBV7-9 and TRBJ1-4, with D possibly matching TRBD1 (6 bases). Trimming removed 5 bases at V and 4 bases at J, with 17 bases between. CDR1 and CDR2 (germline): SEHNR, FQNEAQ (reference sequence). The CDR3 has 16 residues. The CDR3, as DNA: TGTGCCAGCAGCCCCAATGGGGGAGGGGGTAATGAAAAACTGTTTTTT. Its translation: CASSPNGGGGNEKLFF.

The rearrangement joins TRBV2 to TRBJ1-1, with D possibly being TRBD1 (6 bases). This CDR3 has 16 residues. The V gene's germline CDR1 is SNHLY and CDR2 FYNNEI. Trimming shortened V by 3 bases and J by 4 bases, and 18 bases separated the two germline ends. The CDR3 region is CASSEAPDSSGTEAFF. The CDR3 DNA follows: TGTGCCAGCAGTGAGGCTCCGGACAGTTCGGGCACTGAAGCTTTCTTT.

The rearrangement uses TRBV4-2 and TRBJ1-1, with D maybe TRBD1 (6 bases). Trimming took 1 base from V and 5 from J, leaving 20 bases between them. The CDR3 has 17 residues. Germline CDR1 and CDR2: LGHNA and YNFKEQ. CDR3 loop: CASSQAGTPDVSTEAFF. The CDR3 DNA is TGTGCCAGCAGCCAAGCCGGGACACCTGACGTGTCTACTGAAGCTTTCTTT.

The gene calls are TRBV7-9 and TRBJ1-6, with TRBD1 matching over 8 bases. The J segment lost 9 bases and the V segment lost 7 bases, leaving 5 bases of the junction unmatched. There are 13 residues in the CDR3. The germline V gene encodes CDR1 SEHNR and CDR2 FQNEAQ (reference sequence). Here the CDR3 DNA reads TGTGCCAGCAAACCGGACAGGGCTTCACCCCTCCACTTT. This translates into CASKPDRASPLHF.

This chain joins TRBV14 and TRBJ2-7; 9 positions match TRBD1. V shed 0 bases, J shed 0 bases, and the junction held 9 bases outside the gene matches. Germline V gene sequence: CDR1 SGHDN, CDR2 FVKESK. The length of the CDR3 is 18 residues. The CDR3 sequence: CASSQDYRGPVPSYEQYF. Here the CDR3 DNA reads TGTGCCAGCAGCCAAGATTACAGGGGGCCCGTGCCCTCCTACGAGCAGTACTTC.